Listed below are T cell receptor beta chains from one sample, sequenced in a study of spatial heterogeneity in lung cancer. TCRdb processed the 5' RACE reads anew with MiXCR; each CDR3 protein has one entry. The sample lists 100,000 or so distinct CDR3 sequences; around 4.8% were seen once. Sequencing was performed on lung tumor tissue, taken at surgery. These receptors came from a male donor with early-stage non-small cell lung cancer. Both conserved end residues are part of each CDR3. A D gene is named only where the DNA matches it firmly. Clone size is not always given. Where it is, it says once, few, many or a class for expanded clones.

J gene,V gene,clone size,D gene,CDR3 DNA,CDR3 protein
TRBJ2-3,TRBV5-4,-,TRBD2,TGTGCCAGCCGTCCTGGAGCGGGAGTGGCAGATACGCAGTATTTT,CASRPGAGVADTQYF
TRBJ2-3,TRBV4-1,many,-,TGCGCCAGCAGCCAAGGAACAGCGGCCTTCACAGATACGCAGTATTTT,CASSQGTAAFTDTQYF
TRBJ2-2,TRBV3-1,many,-,TGTGCCAGCAGCCAAGGCTTCGGACGCATCGGGGGGGAGCTGTTTTTT,CASSQGFGRIGGELFF
TRBJ2-5,TRBV11-2,many,-,TGTGCCAGCAACTCCCGGGGTTCTCAAGAGACCCAGTACTTC,CASNSRGSQETQYF
TRBJ2-1,TRBV10-2,many,-,TGCGCCAGCAGTGAGCCTTGGCTAGCCAATGAGCAGTTCTTC,CASSEPWLANEQFF
TRBJ1-5,TRBV15,many,-,TGTGCCACCAGCTCGGGCACCATCCATCAGCCCCAGCATTTT,CATSSGTIHQPQHF
TRBJ2-2,TRBV5-1,many,TRBD2,TGCGCCAGTAGAAGGGTGACTAGCGGGAGCTCGAACACCGGGGAGCTGTTTTTT,CASRRVTSGSSNTGELFF
TRBJ2-5,TRBV7-2,-,TRBD2,TGTGCCAGCAGCAAAGATGCGGGAGGAAGGGAGACCCAGTACTTC,CASSKDAGGRETQYF
TRBJ2-1,TRBV29-1,few,-,TGCAGCGTTCGACTGCCCGCGGCCTACAATGAGCAGTTCTTC,CSVRLPAAYNEQFF
TRBJ1-4,TRBV18,many,TRBD1,TGTGCCAGCTCACCCCGGACAGGGTCTAATGAAAAACTGTTTTTT,CASSPRTGSNEKLFF
TRBJ2-5,TRBV6-5,many,TRBD1,TGTGCCAGCAGGGTGACAGGGGTGCAAGAGACCCAGTACTTC,CASRVTGVQETQYF
TRBJ1-5,TRBV18,many,TRBD1,TGTGCCAGCTCACCGGGACAGGGTTTTTCACAGCCCCAGCATTTT,CASSPGQGFSQPQHF
TRBJ1-5,TRBV6-2/TRBV6-3,many,-,TGTGCCAGCAGTCCGGGGTGGTGGAATCAGCCCCAGCATTTT,CASSPGWWNQPQHF
TRBJ1-3,TRBV6-5,many,-,TGTGCCAGCAGAGCGGGGGGCTCTGGAAACACCATATATTTT,CASRAGGSGNTIYF
TRBJ2-5,TRBV7-9,many,-,TGTGCCAGCCTTATGGATTCCCAAGAGACCCAGTACTTC,CASLMDSQETQYF
TRBJ2-2,TRBV2,many,-,TGTGCCAGCAGGGAACCGGGACTCCAAACCGGGGAGCTGTTTTTT,CASREPGLQTGELFF